This TCR beta chain was recorded in a study of Graves' ophthalmopathy and Graves' hyperthyroidism. Across the whole study: Peripheral blood was obtained at first diagnosis, ahead of any treatment. Notes on the study in general: The 13-signature model separated ophthalmopathy from stable hyperthyroidism at just under 90% sensitivity and roughly 80% specificity. A majority of expanded thyroid clonotypes exceeding 0.001 frequency were likewise present in blood.

Germline trimming cut 3 bases from V and 4 bases from J; bases unmatched to any gene: 4. In germline, CDR1 is SGHRS, CDR2 YFSETQ. The CDR3 is made up of 13 amino acids. Using RNA transcripts, the TCR beta CDR3 regions were amplified. RT-PCR was first run with HTBI primers, then multiplex PCR in a second round. TCRdb ran MiXCR on the multiplex PCR reads and lists one entry per CDR3 protein. The table lists about 160,000 distinct CDR3 sequences, under 45% of them singletons. Isolation of PBMCs was performed using 8 to 10 ml of fresh peripheral blood. Regarding this clonotype: Its antigen is as yet unknown.

Sequencing was performed on peripheral blood. This receptor was identified in a man between 25 and 39 years old with Graves' ophthalmopathy. The chain links TRBV5-1 to TRBJ2-7; 7 bases map to TRBD1. The CDR3 is CASSYDRAYEQYF. CDR3 bases: TGCGCCAGCAGCTATGACAGGGCGTACGAGCAGTACTTC.